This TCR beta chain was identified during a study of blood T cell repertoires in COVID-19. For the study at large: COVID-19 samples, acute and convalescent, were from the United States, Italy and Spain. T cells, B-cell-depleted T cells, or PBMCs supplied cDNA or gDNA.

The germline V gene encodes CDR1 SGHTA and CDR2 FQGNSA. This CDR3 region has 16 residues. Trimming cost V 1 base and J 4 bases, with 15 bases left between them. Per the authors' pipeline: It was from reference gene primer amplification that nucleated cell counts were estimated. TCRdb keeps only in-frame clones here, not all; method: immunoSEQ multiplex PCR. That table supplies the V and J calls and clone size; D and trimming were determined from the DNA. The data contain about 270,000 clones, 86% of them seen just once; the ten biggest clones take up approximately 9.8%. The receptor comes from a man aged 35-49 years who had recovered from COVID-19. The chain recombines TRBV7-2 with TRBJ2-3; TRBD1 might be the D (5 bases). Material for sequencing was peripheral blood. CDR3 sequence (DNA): TGTGCCAGCAGCTTAGTGGGGCTAATTCTGCCAGATACGCAGTATTTT. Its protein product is CASSLVGLILPDTQYF.